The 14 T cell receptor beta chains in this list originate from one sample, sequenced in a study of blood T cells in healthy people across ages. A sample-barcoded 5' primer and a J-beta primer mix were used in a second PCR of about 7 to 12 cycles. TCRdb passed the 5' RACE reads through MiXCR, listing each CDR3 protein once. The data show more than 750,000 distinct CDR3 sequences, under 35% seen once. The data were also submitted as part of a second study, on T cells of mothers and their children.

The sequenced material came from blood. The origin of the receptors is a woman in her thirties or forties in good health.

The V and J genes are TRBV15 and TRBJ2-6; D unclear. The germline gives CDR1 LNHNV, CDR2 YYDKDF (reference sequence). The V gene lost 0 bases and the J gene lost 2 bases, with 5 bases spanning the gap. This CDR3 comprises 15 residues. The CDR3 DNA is TGTGCCACCAGCAGAGATCGAACTGGGGCCAACGTCCTGACTTTC. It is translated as CATSRDRTGANVLTF.

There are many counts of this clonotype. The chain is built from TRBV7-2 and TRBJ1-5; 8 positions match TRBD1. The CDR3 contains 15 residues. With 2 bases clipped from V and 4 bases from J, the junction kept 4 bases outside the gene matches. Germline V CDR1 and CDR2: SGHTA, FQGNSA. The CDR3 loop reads CASSLQGARNQPQHF. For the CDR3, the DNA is TGTGCCAGCAGCTTACAGGGGGCGCGAAATCAGCCCCAGCATTTT.

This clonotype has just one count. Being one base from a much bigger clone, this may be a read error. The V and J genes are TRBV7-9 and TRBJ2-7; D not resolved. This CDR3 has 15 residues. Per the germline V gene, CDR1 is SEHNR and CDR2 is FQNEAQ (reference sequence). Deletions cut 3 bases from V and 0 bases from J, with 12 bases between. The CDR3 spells CASSFVGLNSYEQYV. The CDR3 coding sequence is TGTGCCAGCAGCTTTGTAGGGCTAAACTCCTACGAGCAGTACGTC.

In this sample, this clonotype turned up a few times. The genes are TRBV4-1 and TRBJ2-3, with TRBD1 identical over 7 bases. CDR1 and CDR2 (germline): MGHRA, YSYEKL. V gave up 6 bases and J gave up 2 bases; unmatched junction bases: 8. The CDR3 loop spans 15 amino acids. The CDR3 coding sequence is TGCGCCAGCAGGGTCACAGGGGCGACCACAGATACGCAGTATTTT. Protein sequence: CASRVTGATTDTQYF.

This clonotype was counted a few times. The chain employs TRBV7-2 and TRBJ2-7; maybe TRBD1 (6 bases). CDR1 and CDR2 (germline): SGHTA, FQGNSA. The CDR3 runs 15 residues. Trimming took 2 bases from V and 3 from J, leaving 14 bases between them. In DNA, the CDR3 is TGTGCCAGCAGCTTATCTGTACAGGGCCGCTACGAGCAGTACTTC. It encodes CASSLSVQGRYEQYF.

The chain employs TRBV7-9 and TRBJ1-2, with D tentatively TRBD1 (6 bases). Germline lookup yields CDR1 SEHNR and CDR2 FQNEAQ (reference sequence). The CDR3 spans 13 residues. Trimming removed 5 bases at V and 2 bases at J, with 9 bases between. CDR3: CASSGQMNYGYTF. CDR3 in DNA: TGTGCCAGCAGCGGACAGATGAACTATGGCTACACCTTC.

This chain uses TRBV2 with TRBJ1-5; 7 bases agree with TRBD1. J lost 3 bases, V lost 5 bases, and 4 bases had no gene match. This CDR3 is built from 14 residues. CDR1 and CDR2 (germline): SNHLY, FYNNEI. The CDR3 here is CASSKQGINQPQHF. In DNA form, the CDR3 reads TGTGCCAGCAGTAAACAGGGGATCAATCAGCCCCAGCATTTT. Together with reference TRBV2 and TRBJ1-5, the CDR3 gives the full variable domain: EPEVTQTPSHQVTQMGQEVILRCVPISNHLYFYWYRQILGQKVEFLVSFYNNEISEKSEIFDDQFSVERPDGSNFTLKIRSTKLEDSAMYFCASSKQGINQPQHFGDGTRLSIL.

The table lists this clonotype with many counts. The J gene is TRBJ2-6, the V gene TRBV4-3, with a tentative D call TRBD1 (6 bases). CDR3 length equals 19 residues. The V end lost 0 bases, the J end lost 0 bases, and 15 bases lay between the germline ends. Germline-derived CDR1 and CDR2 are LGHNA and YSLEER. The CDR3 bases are TGCGCCAGCAGCCAAGATGCCCTCTTACAGGGCTCTGGGGCCAACGTCCTGACTTTC. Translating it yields CASSQDALLQGSGANVLTF.

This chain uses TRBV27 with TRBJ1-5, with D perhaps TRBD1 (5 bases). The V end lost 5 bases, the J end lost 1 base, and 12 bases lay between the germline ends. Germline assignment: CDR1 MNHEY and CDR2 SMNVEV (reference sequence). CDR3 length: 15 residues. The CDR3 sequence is CASSAGGKSNQPQHF. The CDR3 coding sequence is TGTGCCAGCAGTGCGGGGGGGAAGAGCAATCAGCCCCAGCATTTT.

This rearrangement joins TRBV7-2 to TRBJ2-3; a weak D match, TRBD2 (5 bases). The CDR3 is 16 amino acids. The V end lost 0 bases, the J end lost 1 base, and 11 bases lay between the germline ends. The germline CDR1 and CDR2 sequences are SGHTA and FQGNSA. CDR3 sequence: CASSLAENSGTDTQYF. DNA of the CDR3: TGTGCCAGCAGCTTAGCGGAGAATAGCGGCACAGATACGCAGTATTTT.

The CDR3 region is CASRRQFMNTEAFF. The CDR3 nucleotides are TGTGCCAGCAGGAGACAGTTCATGAACACTGAAGCTTTCTTT. This rearrangement joins TRBV2 to TRBJ1-1; possible D gene TRBD1, 5 bases. Trimming stripped 6 bases from V and 0 bases from J, with 11 bases between. This CDR3 has 14 residues. Germline CDR1 and CDR2: SNHLY and FYNNEI.

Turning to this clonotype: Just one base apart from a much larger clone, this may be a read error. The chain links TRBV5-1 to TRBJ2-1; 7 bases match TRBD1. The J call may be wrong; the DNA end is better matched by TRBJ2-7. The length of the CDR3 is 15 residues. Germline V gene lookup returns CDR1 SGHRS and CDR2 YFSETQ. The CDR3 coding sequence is TGCGCCAGCCGGGGACAGCATCAGGTCTACAATGAGCAGTACTTC. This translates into CASRGQHQVYNEQYF.

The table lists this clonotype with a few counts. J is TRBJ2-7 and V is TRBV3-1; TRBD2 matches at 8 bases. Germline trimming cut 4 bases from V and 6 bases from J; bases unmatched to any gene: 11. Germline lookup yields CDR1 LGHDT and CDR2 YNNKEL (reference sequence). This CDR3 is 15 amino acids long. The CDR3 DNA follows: TGTGCCAGCAGCCCCCTGGTCGGGGGGGAGGCCGAGCAGTACTTC. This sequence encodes CASSPLVGGEAEQYF.

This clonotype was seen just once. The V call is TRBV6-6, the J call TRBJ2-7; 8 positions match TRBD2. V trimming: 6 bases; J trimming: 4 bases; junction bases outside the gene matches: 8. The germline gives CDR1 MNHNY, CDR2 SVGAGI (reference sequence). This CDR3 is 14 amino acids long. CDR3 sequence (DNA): TGTGCCAGCAGGCAGCGGGGGTCCGGGTACGAGCAGTACTTC. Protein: CASRQRGSGYEQYF.